Following are 3 T cell receptor beta chains from one sample sequenced in a study of spatial heterogeneity in lung cancer. Overall study findings and caveats: The number of expanded tumor alpha and beta chains correlated with mutation number.

Time point given: sample taken at primary tumor resection. TCRdb re-called the 5' RACE reads with MiXCR, one entry per CDR3 protein. Counted here are almost 7,500 distinct CDR3 sequences, 11% to 15% occurring once; the ten biggest clones make up 9%. These receptors' antigens are unknown. This specimen was lung tumor tissue, taken at surgery. All receptors derive from a female donor with early-stage non-small cell lung cancer.

This clonotype has at least ten counts. The chain employs TRBV12-3 or TRBV12-4 and TRBJ1-2; 7 nucleotides match TRBD1. Trimming removed 2 bases from V and 4 bases from J; junction bases left unmatched: 7. CDR3 length equals 15 residues. CDR3 in DNA: TGTGCCAGCAGTTTAAGAGGGGGCGGCGGCTATGGCTACACCTTC. Its translation: CASSLRGGGGYGYTF.

This clonotype occurred many times. V gene TRBV4-3 combines with J gene TRBJ1-1, with D possibly matching TRBD1 (5 bases). Trimming removed 0 bases at V and 7 bases at J, with 18 bases between. This CDR3 is built from 16 residues. Looked up from germline, CDR1 is LGHNA and CDR2 is YSLEER. The CDR3 region is CASSQDRDGMLGEAFF. The DNA for the CDR3 is TGCGCCAGCAGCCAAGATAGGGACGGGATGTTGGGTGAAGCTTTCTTT.

By share of the sample, this clonotype is medium-sized (0.01 to 0.1%). The DNA for the CDR3 is TGTGCCAGCAGTTACGACAGGGGGCTGAAGAGCTCTGGAAACACCATATATTTT. Its protein is CASSYDRGLKSSGNTIYF. This sequence joins TRBV6-6 and TRBJ1-3; 10 bases match TRBD1. The CDR3 is made up of 18 amino acids. Trimming cost V 2 bases and J 0 bases; bases outside gene matches: 7. Per the germline V gene, CDR1 is MNHNY and CDR2 is SVGAGI (reference sequence).